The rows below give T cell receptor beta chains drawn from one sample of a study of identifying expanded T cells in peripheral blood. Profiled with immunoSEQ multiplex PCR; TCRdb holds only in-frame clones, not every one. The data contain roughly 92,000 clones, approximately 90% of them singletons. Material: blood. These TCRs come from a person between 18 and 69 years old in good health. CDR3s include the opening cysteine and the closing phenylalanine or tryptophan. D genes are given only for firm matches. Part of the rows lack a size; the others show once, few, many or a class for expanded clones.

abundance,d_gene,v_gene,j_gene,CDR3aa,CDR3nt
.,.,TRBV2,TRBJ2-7,CASRANPGSEQYF,TGTGCCAGCCGGGCTAACCCGGGTTCCGAGCAGTACTTC
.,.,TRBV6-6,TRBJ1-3,CASSYSGGDSGNTIYF,TGTGCCAGCAGTTACTCGGGCGGGGACTCTGGAAACACCATATATTTT
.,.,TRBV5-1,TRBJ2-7,CASSQDLEGWYEQYF,TGCGCCAGCAGCCAAGATCTGGAAGGGTGGTACGAGCAGTACTTC
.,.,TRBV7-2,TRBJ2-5,CASSFQGRETQYF,TGTGCCAGCAGCTTTCAAGGTCGGGAGACCCAGTACTTC
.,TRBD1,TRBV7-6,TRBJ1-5,CASGTGNQPQHF,TGTGCCAGCGGGACAGGGAATCAGCCCCAGCATTTT
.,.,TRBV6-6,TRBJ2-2,CASSYGGIIGELFF,TGTGCCAGCAGTTACGGGGGAATCATCGGGGAGCTGTTTTTT
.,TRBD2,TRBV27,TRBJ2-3,CASSLGSGGTDTQYF,TGTGCCAGCAGTTTGGGTAGCGGGGGCACAGATACGCAGTATTTT
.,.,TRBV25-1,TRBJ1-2,CASRGTTYGYTF,TGTGCCAGCAGAGGGACCACCTATGGCTACACCTTC
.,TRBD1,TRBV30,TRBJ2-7,CAWSATGGYEQYF,TGTGCCTGGTCTGCGACAGGGGGCTACGAGCAGTACTTC
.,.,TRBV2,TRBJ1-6,CASRVFGGASSPLHF,TGTGCCAGCAGGGTGTTCGGGGGGGCAAGTTCACCCCTCCACTTT
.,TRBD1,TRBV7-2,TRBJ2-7,CASSLSGQGDYEQYF,TGTGCCAGCAGCTTATCGGGACAGGGGGACTACGAGCAGTACTTC
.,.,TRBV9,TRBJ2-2,CASSVGGNTGELFF,TGTGCCAGCAGCGTTGGGGGGAACACCGGGGAGCTGTTTTTT
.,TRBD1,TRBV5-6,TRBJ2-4,CASAESGGIDIQYF,TGTGCCAGCGCCGAATCAGGGGGCATCGACATTCAGTACTTC
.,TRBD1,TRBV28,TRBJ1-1,CASSPGQGNTEAFF,TGTGCCAGCAGTCCCGGACAGGGCAACACTGAAGCTTTCTTT
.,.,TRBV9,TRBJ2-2,CASSVGPRETGELFF,TGTGCCAGCAGCGTAGGTCCGAGGGAAACCGGGGAGCTGTTTTTT
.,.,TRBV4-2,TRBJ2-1,CASSQGRDREQFF,TGTGCCAGCAGCCAAGGGAGAGATAGGGAGCAGTTCTTC
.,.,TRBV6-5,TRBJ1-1,CASWWSQKNTEAFF,TGTGCCAGCTGGTGGAGTCAGAAGAACACTGAAGCTTTCTTT
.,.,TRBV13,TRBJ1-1,CASSLGKWTEAFF,TGTGCCAGCAGCTTAGGGAAATGGACTGAAGCTTTCTTT
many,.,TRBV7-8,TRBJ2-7,CASSFGSIYEQYF,TGTGCCAGCAGCTTCGGATCGATCTACGAGCAGTACTTC
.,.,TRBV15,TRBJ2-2,CATSRDRGQGGTGELFF,TGTGCCACCAGCAGAGATCGAGGCCAGGGGGGAACCGGGGAGCTGTTTTTT
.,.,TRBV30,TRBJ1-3,CACRGADTIYF,TGTGCCTGTCGCGGGGCCGACACCATATATTTT
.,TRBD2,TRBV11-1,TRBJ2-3,CASSSTRARGTQYF,TGTGCCAGCAGCTCCACTAGGGCGCGGGGGACGCAGTATTTT
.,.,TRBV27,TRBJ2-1,CASSLSGREQFF,TGTGCCAGCAGTTTATCGGGTCGGGAGCAGTTCTTC
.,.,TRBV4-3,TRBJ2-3,CASSQGPGRRDTQYF,TGCGCCAGCAGCCAGGGGCCCGGACGGAGAGATACGCAGTATTTT
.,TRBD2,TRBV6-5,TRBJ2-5,CASSSMSPLSGGTQYF,TGTGCCAGCAGTTCAATGAGCCCACTTAGCGGGGGCACCCAGTACTTC
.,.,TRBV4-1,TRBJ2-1,CASSQQQGSYNEQFF,TGCGCCAGCAGCCAGCAACAGGGATCCTACAATGAGCAGTTCTTC
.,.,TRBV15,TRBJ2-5,CATSRDPGGETQYF,TGTGCCACCAGCAGAGATCCCGGGGGAGAGACCCAGTACTTC
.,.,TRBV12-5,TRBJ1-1,CASGLGTRTEAFF,TGTGCTAGTGGTTTAGGGACGAGGACTGAAGCTTTCTTT
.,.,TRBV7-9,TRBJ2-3,CASSPTARAGKDTDTQYF,TGTGCCAGCAGCCCCACAGCCCGGGCGGGGAAAGACACAGATACGCAGTATTTT
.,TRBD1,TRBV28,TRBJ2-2,CATNRGLNTGELFF,TGTGCCACTAACAGGGGCCTGAACACCGGGGAGCTGTTTTTT
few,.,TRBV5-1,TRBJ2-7,CASSLSSSYEQYF,TGCGCCAGCAGCTTGTCCAGCTCCTACGAGCAGTACTTC
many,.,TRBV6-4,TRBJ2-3,CASSEKETDTQYF,TGTGCCAGCAGTGAGAAGGAGACAGATACGCAGTATTTT
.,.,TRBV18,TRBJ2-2,CASSPRTNTGELFF,TGTGCCAGCTCACCACGGACGAACACCGGGGAGCTGTTTTTT
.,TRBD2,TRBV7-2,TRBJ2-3,CASSLTLAGRTDTQYF,TGTGCCAGCAGCCTGACGCTAGCGGGGCGCACAGATACGCAGTATTTT
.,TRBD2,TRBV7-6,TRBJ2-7,CASSPGLAGGREQYF,TGTGCCAGCAGCCCAGGACTAGCGGGGGGACGCGAGCAGTACTTC
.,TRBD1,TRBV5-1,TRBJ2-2,CASSLALRGRNAGELFF,TGCGCCAGCAGCTTGGCCTTAAGGGGGCGGAACGCCGGGGAGCTGTTTTTT
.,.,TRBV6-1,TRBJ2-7,CASSNSGTGSYEQYF,TGTGCCAGCAGCAATTCCGGGACGGGCTCCTACGAGCAGTACTTC
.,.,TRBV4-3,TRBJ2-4,CASSQDVGHLAKNIQYF,TGCGCCAGCAGCCAAGATGTGGGACATCTAGCCAAAAACATTCAGTACTTC
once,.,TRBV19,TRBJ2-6,CASISGASGANVLTF,TGTGCCAGTATTTCAGGCGCATCTGGGGCCAACGTCCTGACTTTC
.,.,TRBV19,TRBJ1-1,CASSIDEEGTGMNTEAFF,TGTGCCAGTAGTATAGATGAAGAGGGGACCGGAATGAACACTGAAGCTTTCTTT
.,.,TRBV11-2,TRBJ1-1,CASSLLGNTEAFF,TGTGCCAGCAGTTTACTGGGGAACACTGAAGCTTTCTTT
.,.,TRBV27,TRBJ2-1,CASSLSNTYNEQFF,TGTGCCAGCAGTTTATCGAACACCTACAATGAGCAGTTCTTC
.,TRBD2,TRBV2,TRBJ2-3,CASRSRGGGTDTQYF,TGTGCCAGCAGGTCCCGGGGGGGCGGGACAGATACGCAGTATTTT
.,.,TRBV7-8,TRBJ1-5,CASSLGGFGNQPQHF,TGTGCCAGCAGCTTAGGGGGATTCGGCAATCAGCCCCAGCATTTT
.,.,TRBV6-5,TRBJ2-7,CASRRGYEQYF,TGTGCCAGCAGACGTGGGTACGAGCAGTACTTC
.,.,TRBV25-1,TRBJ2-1,CASRTEGFYNEQFF,TGTGCCAGCAGAACTGAGGGATTTTACAATGAGCAGTTCTTC
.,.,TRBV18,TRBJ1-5,CASSPSRDDQPQHF,TGTGCCAGCTCACCATCCAGGGACGATCAGCCCCAGCATTTT
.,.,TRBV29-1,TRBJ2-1,CSVVYNEQFF,TGCAGCGTTGTCTACAATGAGCAGTTCTTC
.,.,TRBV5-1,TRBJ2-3,CASSLMGTDTQYF,TGCGCCAGCAGCTTGATGGGCACAGATACGCAGTATTTT
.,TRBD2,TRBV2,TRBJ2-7,CASSEALAGGVYEQYF,TGTGCCAGCAGTGAAGCGTTGGCGGGGGGGGTTTACGAGCAGTACTTC
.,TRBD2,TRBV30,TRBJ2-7,CAWSVSGGAEYF,TGTGCCTGGAGTGTAAGCGGGGGGGCTGAGTACTTC
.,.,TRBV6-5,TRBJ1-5,CASSYDRYYQPQHF,TGTGCCAGCAGTTACGACCGGTACTATCAGCCCCAGCATTTT
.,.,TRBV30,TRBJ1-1,CAWTLGEKAFF,TGTGCCTGGACCCTGGGGGAGAAAGCTTTCTTT